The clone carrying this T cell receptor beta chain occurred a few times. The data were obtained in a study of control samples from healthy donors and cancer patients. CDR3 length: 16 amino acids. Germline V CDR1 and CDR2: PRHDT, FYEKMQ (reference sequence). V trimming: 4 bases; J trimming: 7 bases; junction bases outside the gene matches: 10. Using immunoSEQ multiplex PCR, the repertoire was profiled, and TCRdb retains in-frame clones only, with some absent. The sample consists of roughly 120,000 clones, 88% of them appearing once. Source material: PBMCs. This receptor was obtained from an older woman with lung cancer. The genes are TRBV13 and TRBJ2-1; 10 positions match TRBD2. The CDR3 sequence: CASSYKRGGEYNEQFF. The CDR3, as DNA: TGTGCCAGCAGCTATAAGCGGGGGGGCGAATATAATGAGCAGTTCTTC.